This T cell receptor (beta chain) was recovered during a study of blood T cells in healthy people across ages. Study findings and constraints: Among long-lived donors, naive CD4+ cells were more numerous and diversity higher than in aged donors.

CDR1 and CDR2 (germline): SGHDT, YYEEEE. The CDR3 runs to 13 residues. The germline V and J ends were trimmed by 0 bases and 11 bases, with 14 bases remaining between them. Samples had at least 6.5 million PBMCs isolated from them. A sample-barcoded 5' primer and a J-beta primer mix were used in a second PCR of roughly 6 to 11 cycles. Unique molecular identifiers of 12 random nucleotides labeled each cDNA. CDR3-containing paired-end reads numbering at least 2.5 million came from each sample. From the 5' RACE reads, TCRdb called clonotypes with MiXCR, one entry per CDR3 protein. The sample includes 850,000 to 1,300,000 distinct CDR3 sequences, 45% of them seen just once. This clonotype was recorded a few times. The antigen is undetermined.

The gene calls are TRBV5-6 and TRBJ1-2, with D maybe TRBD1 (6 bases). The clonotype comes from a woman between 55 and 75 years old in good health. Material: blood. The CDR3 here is CASSLGDRPLYTF. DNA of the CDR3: TGTGCCAGCAGCTTGGGCGACAGGCCATTGTACACCTTC. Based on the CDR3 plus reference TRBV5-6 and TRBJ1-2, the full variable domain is DAGVTQSPTHLIKTRGQQVTLRCSPKSGHDTVSWYQQALGQGPQFIFQYYEEEERQRGNFPDRFSGHQFPNYSSELNVNALLLGDSALYLCASSLGDRPLYTFGSGTRLTVV.